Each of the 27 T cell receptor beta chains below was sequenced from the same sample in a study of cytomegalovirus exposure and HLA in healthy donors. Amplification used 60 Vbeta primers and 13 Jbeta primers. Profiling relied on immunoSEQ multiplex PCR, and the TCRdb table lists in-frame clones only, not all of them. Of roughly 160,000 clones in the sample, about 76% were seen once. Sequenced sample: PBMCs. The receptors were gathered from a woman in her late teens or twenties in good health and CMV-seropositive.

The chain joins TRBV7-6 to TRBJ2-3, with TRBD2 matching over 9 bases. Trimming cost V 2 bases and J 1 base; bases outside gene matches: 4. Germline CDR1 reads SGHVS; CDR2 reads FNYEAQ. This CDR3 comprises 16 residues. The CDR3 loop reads CASSLLAGPGTDTQYF. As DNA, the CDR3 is TGTGCCAGCAGCTTACTAGCGGGACCCGGCACAGATACGCAGTATTTT.

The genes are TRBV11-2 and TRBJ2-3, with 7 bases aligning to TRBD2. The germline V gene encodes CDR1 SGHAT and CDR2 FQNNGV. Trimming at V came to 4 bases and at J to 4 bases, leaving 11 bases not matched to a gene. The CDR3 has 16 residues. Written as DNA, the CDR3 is TGTGCCAGCAGCTCCGTCCGGGACTACGTAGCAGATACGCAGTATTTT. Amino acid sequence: CASSSVRDYVADTQYF.

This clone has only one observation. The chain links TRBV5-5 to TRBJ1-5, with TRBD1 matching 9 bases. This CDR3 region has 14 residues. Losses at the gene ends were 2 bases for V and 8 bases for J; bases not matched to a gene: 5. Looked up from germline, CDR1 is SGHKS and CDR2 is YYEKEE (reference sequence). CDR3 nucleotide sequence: TGTGCCAGCAGCTTAGGACAGGGGCATGAGCCCCAGCATTTT. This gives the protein CASSLGQGHEPQHF.

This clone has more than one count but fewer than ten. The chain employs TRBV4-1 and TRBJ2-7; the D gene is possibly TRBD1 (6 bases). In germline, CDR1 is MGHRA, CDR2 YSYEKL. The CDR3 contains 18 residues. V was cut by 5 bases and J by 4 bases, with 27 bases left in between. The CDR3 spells CASSLRSRDIRSTYEQYF. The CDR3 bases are TGCGCCAGCAGCTTACGGTCCCGGGACATCAGAAGCACTTACGAGCAGTACTTC.

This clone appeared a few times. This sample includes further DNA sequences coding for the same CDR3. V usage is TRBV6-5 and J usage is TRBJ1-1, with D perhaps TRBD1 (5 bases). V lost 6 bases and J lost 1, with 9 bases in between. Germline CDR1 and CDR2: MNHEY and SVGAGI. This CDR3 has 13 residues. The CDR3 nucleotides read TGTGCCAGCAGCCGAGACAGGAACACTGAAGCTTTCTTT. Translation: CASSRDRNTEAFF.

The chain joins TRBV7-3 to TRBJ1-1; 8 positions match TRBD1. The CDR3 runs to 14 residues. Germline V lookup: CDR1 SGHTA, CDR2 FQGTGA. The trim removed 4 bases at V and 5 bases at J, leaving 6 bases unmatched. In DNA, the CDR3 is TGTGCCAGCAGCTCGACAGGGGTTGGTACTGAAGCTTTCTTT. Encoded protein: CASSSTGVGTEAFF.

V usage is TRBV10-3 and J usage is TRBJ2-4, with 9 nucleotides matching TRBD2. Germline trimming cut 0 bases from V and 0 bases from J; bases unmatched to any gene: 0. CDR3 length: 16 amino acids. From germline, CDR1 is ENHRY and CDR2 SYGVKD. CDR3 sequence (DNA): TGTGCCATCAGTGAGTCGCGGGGGGGAGCCAAAAACATTCAGTACTTC. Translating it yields CAISESRGGAKNIQYF.

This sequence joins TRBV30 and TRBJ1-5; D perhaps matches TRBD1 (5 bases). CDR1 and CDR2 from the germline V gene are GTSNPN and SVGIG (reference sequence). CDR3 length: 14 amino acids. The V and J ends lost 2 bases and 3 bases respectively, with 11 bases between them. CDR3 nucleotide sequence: TGTGCCTGGAGTCTTGACAGCTACAATCAGCCCCAGCATTTT. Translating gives CAWSLDSYNQPQHF.

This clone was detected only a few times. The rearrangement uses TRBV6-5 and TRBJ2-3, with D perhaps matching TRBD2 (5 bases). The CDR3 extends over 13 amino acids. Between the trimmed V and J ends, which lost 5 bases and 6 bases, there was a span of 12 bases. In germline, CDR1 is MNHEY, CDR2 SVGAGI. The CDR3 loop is CASSTKLEDTQYF. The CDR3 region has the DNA TGTGCCAGCAGTACTAAACTAGAGGATACGCAGTATTTT.

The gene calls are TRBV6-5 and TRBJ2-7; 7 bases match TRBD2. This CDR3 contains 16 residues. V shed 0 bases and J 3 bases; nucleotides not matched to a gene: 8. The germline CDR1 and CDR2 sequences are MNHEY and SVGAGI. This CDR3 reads CASSYSRTSLFYEQYF. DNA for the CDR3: TGTGCCAGCAGTTACTCCCGGACTAGTTTGTTCTACGAGCAGTACTTC.

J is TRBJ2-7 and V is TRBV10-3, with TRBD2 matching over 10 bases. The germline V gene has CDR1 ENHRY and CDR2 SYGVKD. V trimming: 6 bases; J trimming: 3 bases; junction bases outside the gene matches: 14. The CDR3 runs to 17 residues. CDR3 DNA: TGTGCCATCAGCCAACGGGTGTTAGCGGGGGGAATCTACGAGCAGTACTTC. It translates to CAISQRVLAGGIYEQYF.

As DNA, the CDR3 is TGTGCTAGTGGTTTATCTAGCGGGGGGGCCTTCAATGAGCAGTTCTTC. As protein: CASGLSSGGAFNEQFF. The genes are TRBV12-5 and TRBJ2-1; TRBD2 matches 12 bases. V lost 3 bases and J lost 6; bases outside the gene matches: 6. The CDR3 is made up of 16 amino acids. From germline, CDR1 is LGHNT and CDR2 FRNRAP.

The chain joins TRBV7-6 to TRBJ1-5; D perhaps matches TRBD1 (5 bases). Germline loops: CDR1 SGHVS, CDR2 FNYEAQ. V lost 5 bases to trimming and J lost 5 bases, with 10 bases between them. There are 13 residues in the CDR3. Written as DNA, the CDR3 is TGTGCCAGCAGCCCAGGGCCTGATCAGCCCCAGCATTTT. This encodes CASSPGPDQPQHF.

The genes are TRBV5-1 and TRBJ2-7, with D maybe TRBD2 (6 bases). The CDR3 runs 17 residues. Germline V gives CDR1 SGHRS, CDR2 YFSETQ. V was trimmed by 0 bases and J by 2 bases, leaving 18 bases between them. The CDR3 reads CASSLGYGEAGTYEQYF. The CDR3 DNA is TGCGCCAGCAGCTTGGGGTATGGGGAGGCAGGGACCTACGAGCAGTACTTC.

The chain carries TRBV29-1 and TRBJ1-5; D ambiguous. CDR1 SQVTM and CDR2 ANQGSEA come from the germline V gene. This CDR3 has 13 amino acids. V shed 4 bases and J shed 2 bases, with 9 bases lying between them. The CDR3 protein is CSVGRSGNQPQHF. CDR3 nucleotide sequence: TGCAGCGTTGGCCGGTCGGGCAATCAGCCCCAGCATTTT.

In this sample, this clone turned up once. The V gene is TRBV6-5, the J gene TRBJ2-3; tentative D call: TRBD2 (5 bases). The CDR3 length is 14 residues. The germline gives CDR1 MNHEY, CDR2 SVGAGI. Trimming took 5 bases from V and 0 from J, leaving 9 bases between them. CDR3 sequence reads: CASSLGLSTDTQYF. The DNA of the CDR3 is TGTGCCAGCAGTCTAGGACTTAGCACAGATACGCAGTATTTT.

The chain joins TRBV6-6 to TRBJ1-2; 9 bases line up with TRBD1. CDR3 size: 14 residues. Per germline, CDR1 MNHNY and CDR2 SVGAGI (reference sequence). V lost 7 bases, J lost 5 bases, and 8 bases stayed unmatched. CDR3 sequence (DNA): TGTGCCAGCACAGCAGACAGGGGGAGATATGGCTACACCTTC. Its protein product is CASTADRGRYGYTF.

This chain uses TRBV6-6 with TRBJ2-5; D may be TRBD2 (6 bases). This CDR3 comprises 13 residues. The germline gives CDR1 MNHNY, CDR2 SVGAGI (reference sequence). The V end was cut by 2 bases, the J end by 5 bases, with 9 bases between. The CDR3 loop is CASSYRSGETQYF. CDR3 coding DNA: TGTGCCAGCAGTTACCGCAGCGGGGAGACCCAGTACTTC.

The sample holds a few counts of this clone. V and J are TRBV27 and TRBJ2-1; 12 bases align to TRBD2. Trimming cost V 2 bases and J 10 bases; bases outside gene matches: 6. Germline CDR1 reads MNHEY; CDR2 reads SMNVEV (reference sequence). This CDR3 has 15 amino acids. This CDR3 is CASSLRLAGGREQFF. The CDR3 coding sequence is TGTGCCAGCAGTTTACGGCTAGCGGGGGGGCGGGAGCAGTTCTTC.

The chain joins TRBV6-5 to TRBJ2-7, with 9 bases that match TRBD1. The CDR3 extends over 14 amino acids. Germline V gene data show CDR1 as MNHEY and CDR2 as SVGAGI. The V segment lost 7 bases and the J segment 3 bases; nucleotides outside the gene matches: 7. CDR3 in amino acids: CASKTGTGNYEQYF. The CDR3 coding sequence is TGTGCCAGCAAAACCGGGACAGGGAACTACGAGCAGTACTTC.

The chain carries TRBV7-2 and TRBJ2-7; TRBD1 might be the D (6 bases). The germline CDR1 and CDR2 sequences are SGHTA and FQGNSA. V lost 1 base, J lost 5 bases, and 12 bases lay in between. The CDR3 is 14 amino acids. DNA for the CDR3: TGTGCCAGCAGCTTAGGGCAGGGGTCCCACGAGCAGTACTTC. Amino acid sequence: CASSLGQGSHEQYF.

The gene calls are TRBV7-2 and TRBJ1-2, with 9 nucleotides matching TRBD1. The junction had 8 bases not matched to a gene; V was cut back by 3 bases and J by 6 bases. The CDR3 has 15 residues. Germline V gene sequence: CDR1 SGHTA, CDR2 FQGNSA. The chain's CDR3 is CASSLTGQGLNGYTF. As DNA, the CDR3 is TGTGCCAGCAGCTTGACGGGACAGGGCCTCAATGGCTACACCTTC.

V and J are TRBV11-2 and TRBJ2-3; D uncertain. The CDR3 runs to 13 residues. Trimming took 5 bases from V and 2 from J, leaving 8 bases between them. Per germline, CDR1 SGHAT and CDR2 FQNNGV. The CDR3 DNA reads TGTGCCAGCAGCCTAACGTTCACAGATACGCAGTATTTT. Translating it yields CASSLTFTDTQYF.

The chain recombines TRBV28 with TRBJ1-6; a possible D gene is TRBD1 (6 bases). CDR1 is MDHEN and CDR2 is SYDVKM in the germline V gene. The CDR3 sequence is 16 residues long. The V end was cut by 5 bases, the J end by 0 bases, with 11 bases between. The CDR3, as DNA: TGTGCCAGCAGTGCGACAGGAAGCTCCTATAATTCACCCCTCCACTTT. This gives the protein CASSATGSSYNSPLHF. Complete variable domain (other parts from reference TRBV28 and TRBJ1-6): DVKVTQSSRYLVKRTGEKVFLECVQDMDHENMFWYRQDPGLGLRLIYFSYDVKMKEKGDIPEGYSVSREKKERFSLILESASTNQTSMYLCASSATGSSYNSPLHFGNGTRLTVT.

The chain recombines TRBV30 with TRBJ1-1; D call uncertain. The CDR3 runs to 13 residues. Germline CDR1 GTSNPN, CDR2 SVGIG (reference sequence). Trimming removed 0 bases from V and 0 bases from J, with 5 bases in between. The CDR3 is CAWSVQMNTEAFF. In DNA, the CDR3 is TGTGCCTGGAGTGTACAAATGAACACTGAAGCTTTCTTT.

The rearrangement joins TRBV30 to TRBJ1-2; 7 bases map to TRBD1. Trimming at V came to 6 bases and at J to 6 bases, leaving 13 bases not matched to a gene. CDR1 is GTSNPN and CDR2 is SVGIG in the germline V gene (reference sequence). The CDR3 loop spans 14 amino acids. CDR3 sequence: CACTRTGRADGYTF. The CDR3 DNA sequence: TGTGCCTGCACCAGGACAGGCCGAGCAGATGGCTACACCTTC.

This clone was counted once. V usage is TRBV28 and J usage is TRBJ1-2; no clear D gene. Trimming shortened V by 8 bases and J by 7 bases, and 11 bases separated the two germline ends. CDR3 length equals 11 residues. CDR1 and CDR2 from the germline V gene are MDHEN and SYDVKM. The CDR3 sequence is CASRGGTGYTF. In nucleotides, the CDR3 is TGTGCCAGCCGCGGAGGTACTGGCTACACCTTC.